The present entry profiles one T cell receptor beta chain with its context. Its specificity is not known. This sample was taken from a study of Ad26.COV2.S vaccination and SARS-CoV-2 variants. Study findings and constraints: Vaccinees and placebo recipients showed similar non-spike TCR breadth.

The repertoire was sequenced with immunoSEQ multiplex PCR; TCRdb's copy has only in-frame clones and lacks some. The data show around 500,000 clones, 89% seen once. Trimming at V came to 7 bases and at J to 3 bases, leaving 20 bases not matched to a gene. The CDR3 covers 20 residues. From germline, CDR1 is SGHTA and CDR2 FQGTGA. Regarding treatment: around 19 received Ad26.COV2.S at low or high dose, single or two shots; several received placebo; per-sample allocation not given. Day 63 after the first injection of vaccine or placebo was the sampling time. This TCR was recovered from a person aged 18-60 years who received the Ad26.COV2.S COVID-19 vaccine or a placebo. Sequenced here: peripheral blood, sampled in a trial of Ad26.COV2.S vaccine versus placebo. The rearrangement uses TRBV7-3 and TRBJ2-3, with 12 nucleotides matching TRBD2. The CDR3 loop is CASTVYPLWLAGGRTDTQYF. For the CDR3, the DNA is TGTGCCAGCACCGTATACCCCCTCTGGCTAGCGGGGGGGCGAACAGATACGCAGTATTTT.